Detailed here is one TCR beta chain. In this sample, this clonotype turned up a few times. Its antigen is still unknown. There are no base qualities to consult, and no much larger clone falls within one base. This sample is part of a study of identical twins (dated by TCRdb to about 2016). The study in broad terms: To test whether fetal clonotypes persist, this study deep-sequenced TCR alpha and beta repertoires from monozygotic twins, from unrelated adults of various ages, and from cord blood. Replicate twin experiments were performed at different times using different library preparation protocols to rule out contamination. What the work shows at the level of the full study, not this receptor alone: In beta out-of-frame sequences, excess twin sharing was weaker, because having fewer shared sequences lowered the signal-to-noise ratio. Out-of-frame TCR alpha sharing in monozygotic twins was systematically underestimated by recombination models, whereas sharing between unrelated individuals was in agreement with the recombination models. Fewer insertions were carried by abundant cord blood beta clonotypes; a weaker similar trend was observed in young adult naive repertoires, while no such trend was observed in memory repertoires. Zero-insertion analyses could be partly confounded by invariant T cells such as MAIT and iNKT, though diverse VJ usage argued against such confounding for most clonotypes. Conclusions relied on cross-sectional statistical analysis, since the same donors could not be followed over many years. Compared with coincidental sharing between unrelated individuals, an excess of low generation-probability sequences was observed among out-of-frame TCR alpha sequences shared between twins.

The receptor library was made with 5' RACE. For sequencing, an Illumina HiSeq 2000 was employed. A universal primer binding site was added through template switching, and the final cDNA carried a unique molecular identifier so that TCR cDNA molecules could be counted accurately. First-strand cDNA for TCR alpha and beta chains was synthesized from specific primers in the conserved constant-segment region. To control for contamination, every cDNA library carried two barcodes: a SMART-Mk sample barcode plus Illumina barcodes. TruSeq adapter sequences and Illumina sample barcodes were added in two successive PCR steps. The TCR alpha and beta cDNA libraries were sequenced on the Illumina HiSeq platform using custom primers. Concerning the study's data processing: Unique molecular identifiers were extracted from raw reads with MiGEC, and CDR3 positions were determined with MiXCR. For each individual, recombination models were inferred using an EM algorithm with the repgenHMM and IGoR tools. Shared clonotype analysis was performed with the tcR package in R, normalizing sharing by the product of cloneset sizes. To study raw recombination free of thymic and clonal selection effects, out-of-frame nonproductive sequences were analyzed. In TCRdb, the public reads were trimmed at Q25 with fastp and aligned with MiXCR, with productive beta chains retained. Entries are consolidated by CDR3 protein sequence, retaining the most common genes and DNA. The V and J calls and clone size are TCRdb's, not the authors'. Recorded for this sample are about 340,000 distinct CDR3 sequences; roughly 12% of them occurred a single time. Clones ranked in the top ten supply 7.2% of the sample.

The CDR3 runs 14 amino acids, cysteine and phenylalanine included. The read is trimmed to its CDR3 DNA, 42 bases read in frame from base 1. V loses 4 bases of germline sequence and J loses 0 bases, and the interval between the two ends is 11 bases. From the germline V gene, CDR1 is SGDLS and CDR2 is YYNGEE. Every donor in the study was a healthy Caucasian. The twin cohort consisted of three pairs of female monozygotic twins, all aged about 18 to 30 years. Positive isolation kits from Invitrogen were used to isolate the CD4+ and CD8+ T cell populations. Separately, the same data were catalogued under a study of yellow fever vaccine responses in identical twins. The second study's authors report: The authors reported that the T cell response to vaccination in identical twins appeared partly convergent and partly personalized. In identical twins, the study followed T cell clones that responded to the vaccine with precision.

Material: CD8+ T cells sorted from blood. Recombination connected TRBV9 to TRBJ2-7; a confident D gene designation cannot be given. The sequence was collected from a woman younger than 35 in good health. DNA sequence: TGTGCCAGCAGCCCCGGACGGTTCTCCTACGAGCAGTACTTC. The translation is CASSPGRFSYEQYF.